What follows describes a single TCR beta chain. The entry originates in a study of T cells after somatic rescue of genetic block. Using immunoSEQ multiplex PCR, the repertoire was profiled, and TCRdb retains in-frame clones only, with some absent. The table has approximately 65,000 clones, about 90% seen once. V lost 2 bases and J lost 7, with 8 bases in between. Germline V gene sequence: CDR1 KGHSH, CDR2 LQKENI. The CDR3 extends over 13 amino acids. Sequenced material: peripheral blood mononuclear cells (PBMCs). The sequence was collected from a man aged 35 to 55. The chain uses TRBV18 and TRBJ1-4; maybe TRBD1 (6 bases). The CDR3 region has the DNA TGTGCCAGCTCACCAGAACAGGGTGAAAAACTGTTTTTT. Translating gives CASSPEQGEKLFF.